Each of the 24 T cell receptor beta chains below was sequenced from the same sample in a study of blood T cell repertoires in COVID-19. TCRdb's table, derived via immunoSEQ multiplex PCR, lists solely in-frame clones and lacks some. The sample gives under 200,000 clones, more than 60% of which show up once; around 2.8% is in the top ten. Sample: peripheral blood. All receptors derive from a man between 65 and 80 years old with acute or convalescent COVID-19.

Note on this clone: This may come from a read error, since a much larger clone is one base off. The chain carries TRBV12-3 or TRBV12-4 and TRBJ1-2; 7 bases line up with TRBD1. The length of the CDR3 is 13 residues. Trimming removed 3 bases from V and 4 bases from J; junction bases left unmatched: 2. The CDR3 DNA follows: TGTGCCAGCAGTTTCGGGACAGCCTATGGCTACACCTTC. It is translated as CASSFGTAYGYTF.

Remarks on this clone: Different DNA sequences within this sample yield the same CDR3. The DNA for the CDR3 is TGTGCCAGCAGCTTAGCGGGAGGTTCCACAGATACGCAGTATTTT. Translation gives CASSLAGGSTDTQYF. This chain links TRBV7-3 with TRBJ2-3, with 8 bases aligning to TRBD2. This CDR3 spans 15 amino acids. V shed 2 bases, J shed 2 bases, and the junction held 3 bases outside the gene matches. Germline CDR1 SGHTA, CDR2 FQGTGA.

V and J are TRBV6-5 and TRBJ1-2; the match to TRBD1 covers 11 bases. Unmatched junction bases numbered 4, after V lost 6 bases and J lost 7 bases. The germline V gene encodes CDR1 MNHEY and CDR2 SVGAGI. This CDR3 is built from 13 residues. The CDR3 loop is CASRSGQGGGYTF. The CDR3 DNA is TGTGCCAGCAGATCGGGACAGGGGGGTGGCTACACCTTC.

The chain uses TRBV29-1 and TRBJ1-1; no reliable D call. The CDR3 length is 13 residues. Trimming stripped 4 bases from V and 0 bases from J, with 9 bases between. The germline V gene has CDR1 SQVTM and CDR2 ANQGSEA. CDR3 amino acids: CSVVQFMNTEAFF. CDR3 nucleotide sequence: TGCAGCGTTGTCCAGTTCATGAACACTGAAGCTTTCTTT.

J is TRBJ1-2 and V is TRBV10-3, with D perhaps TRBD1 (5 bases). The germline V gene has CDR1 ENHRY and CDR2 SYGVKD. This CDR3 spans 16 amino acids. V lost 3 bases to trimming and J lost 0 bases, with 14 bases between them. The CDR3: CAISDWADSPNYGYTF. The CDR3 DNA reads TGTGCCATCAGTGATTGGGCCGACAGTCCTAACTATGGCTACACCTTC.

V and J are TRBV5-4 and TRBJ2-1, with a weak D call TRBD2 (6 bases). The CDR3 has 15 amino acids. V lost 0 bases and J lost 6, with 13 bases in between. CDR1 and CDR2 from the germline V gene are SGHNT and YYREEE (reference sequence). The CDR3 DNA is TGTGCCAGCAGCTTGGCTCTATCGGGGGTCAATGAGCAGTTCTTC. Its protein is CASSLALSGVNEQFF.

This clone was counted ten times or more. Written as DNA, the CDR3 is TGTGCCAGCTCAGCAGGGGCTCCTTTCGGTAACACTGAAGCTTTCTTT. Translated, it gives CASSAGAPFGNTEAFF. The J gene is TRBJ1-1, the V gene TRBV28; weak D call: TRBD1 (6 bases). CDR1 MDHEN and CDR2 SYDVKM come from the germline V gene. V lost 8 bases, J lost 2 bases, and 21 bases lay in between. The CDR3 extends over 16 amino acids.

The chain links TRBV7-2 to TRBJ2-5; 11 nucleotides match TRBD1. There are 15 residues in the CDR3. Germline CDR1 is SGHTA and CDR2 is FQGNSA. V gave up 6 bases and J gave up 1 base; unmatched junction bases: 4. The CDR3 sequence: CASRSGTGGQETQYF. As DNA, the CDR3 is TGTGCCAGCAGATCCGGGACAGGGGGCCAAGAGACCCAGTACTTC.

This chain links TRBV7-9 with TRBJ1-1; D gene ambiguous. CDR1 is SEHNR, CDR2 FQNEAQ, per germline (reference sequence). V lost 3 bases, J lost 8 bases, and 7 bases lay in between. This CDR3 contains 11 residues. The CDR3 DNA sequence: TGTGCCAGCAGCTTCGGGGAAGAAGCTTTCTTT. Its translation: CASSFGEEAFF.

With respect to this clone: The junction and the germline gene differ at one end; a read error may be behind it. J is TRBJ2-2 and V is TRBV5-1; D is uncertain. Germline V lookup: CDR1 SGHRS, CDR2 YFSETQ. The CDR3 covers 13 residues. The CDR3 DNA is TGCGCCAGCACCTTGGCCTTCACCGGGGAGCTGTTTTTT. Its translation: CASTLAFTGELFF.

V usage is TRBV7-2 and J usage is TRBJ2-7; 8 bases fit TRBD1. Germline V lookup: CDR1 SGHTA, CDR2 FQGNSA. The CDR3 consists of 17 residues. The V segment lost 2 bases and the J segment 3 bases; nucleotides outside the gene matches: 12. CDR3 region: CASSLTPTDRGNYEQYF. Here the CDR3 DNA reads TGTGCCAGCAGCTTAACACCCACCGACAGGGGCAACTACGAGCAGTACTTC.

The rearrangement uses TRBV2 and TRBJ1-1, with D tentatively TRBD1 (5 bases). From germline, CDR1 is SNHLY and CDR2 FYNNEI. The CDR3 spans 13 residues. Trimming cost V 6 bases and J 1 base, with 9 bases left between them. The CDR3: CASSRTTNTEAFF. In nucleotides, the CDR3 is TGTGCCAGCAGCCGGACAACGAACACTGAAGCTTTCTTT. The full variable domain, completed using reference TRBV2 and TRBJ1-1, is EPEVTQTPSHQVTQMGQEVILRCVPISNHLYFYWYRQILGQKVEFLVSFYNNEISEKSEIFDDQFSVERPDGSNFTLKIRSTKLEDSAMYFCASSRTTNTEAFFGQGTRLTVV.

The chain links TRBV19 to TRBJ2-5; 9 nucleotides match TRBD2. Germline loops: CDR1 LNHDA, CDR2 SQIVND (reference sequence). The V gene end was trimmed by 9 bases and the J gene end by 2 bases; junction bases not matched to a gene: 10. This CDR3 has 15 residues. DNA of the CDR3: TGTGCCAGCCGGGCGGGGGGGTCCCGACAAGAGACCCAGTACTTC. Translated, it gives CASRAGGSRQETQYF. Filled out from reference TRBV19 and TRBJ2-5, the complete variable domain reads DGGITQSPKYLFRKEGQNVTLSCEQNLNHDAMYWYRQDPGQGLRLIYYSQIVNDFQKGDIAEGYSVSREKKESFPLTVTSAQKNPTAFYLCASRAGGSRQETQYFGPGTRLLVL.

V is TRBV6-5 and J is TRBJ2-3; 7 nucleotides align to TRBD1. There are 14 residues in the CDR3. Germline V gives CDR1 MNHEY, CDR2 SVGAGI. Germline trimming cut 6 bases from V and 0 bases from J; bases unmatched to any gene: 3. CDR3 coding DNA: TGTGCCAGCAGGGCGACAGGGAGCACAGATACGCAGTATTTT. Translated, it gives CASRATGSTDTQYF.

This sequence joins TRBV29-1 and TRBJ2-7, with 7 bases that match TRBD1. Germline assignment: CDR1 SQVTM and CDR2 ANQGSEA. This CDR3 has 11 amino acids. The trim removed 6 bases at V and 3 bases at J, leaving 2 bases unmatched. Written as DNA, the CDR3 is TGCAGCGTCGCAGGGGGCTACGAGCAGTACTTC. Translating gives CSVAGGYEQYF.

This sequence joins TRBV19 and TRBJ1-3; 8 bases align to TRBD1. This CDR3 is built from 14 residues. CDR1 LNHDA and CDR2 SQIVND come from the germline V gene (reference sequence). V gave up 7 bases and J gave up 8 bases; unmatched junction bases: 10. CDR3 coding DNA: TGTGCCAGTAATCCAGGGGGCCCGGGAGACACCATATATTTT. This gives the protein CASNPGGPGDTIYF. Looking up the rest from reference TRBV19 and TRBJ1-3 gives the full variable domain: DGGITQSPKYLFRKEGQNVTLSCEQNLNHDAMYWYRQDPGQGLRLIYYSQIVNDFQKGDIAEGYSVSREKKESFPLTVTSAQKNPTAFYLCASNPGGPGDTIYFGEGSWLTVV.

The rearrangement links TRBV11-2 to TRBJ2-1, with 12 bases matching TRBD2. The junction had 0 bases not matched to a gene; V was cut back by 6 bases and J by 6 bases. In germline, CDR1 is SGHAT, CDR2 FQNNGV. The CDR3 spans 13 residues. The CDR3 coding sequence is TGTGCCAGCAGACTAGCGGGGGGCAATGAGCAGTTCTTC. Protein product: CASRLAGGNEQFF.

With respect to this clone: This sample also contains other DNA sequences that code for the same CDR3. The chain employs TRBV7-8 and TRBJ1-1; the match to TRBD1 covers 7 bases. Unmatched junction bases numbered 0, after V lost 1 base and J lost 1 base. The CDR3 runs to 14 residues. Per germline, CDR1 SGHVS and CDR2 FQNEAQ. The CDR3 DNA reads as TGTGCCAGCAGCTTAGGGACAGGGAACACTGAAGCTTTCTTT. It specifies CASSLGTGNTEAFF.

This clone occurred once. The chain is built from TRBV27 and TRBJ1-2, with 9 bases identical to TRBD1. Germline values: CDR1 MNHEY, CDR2 SMNVEV (reference sequence). The CDR3 totals 14 residues. The ends lost 6 bases at V and 6 bases at J; junction bases unmatched: 8. The CDR3 sequence is CASSPGQGWHGYTF. CDR3 nucleotide sequence: TGTGCCAGCAGCCCAGGACAGGGGTGGCATGGCTACACCTTC.

V usage is TRBV27 and J usage is TRBJ2-6, with D possibly TRBD1 on 6 matching bases. Germline V gene data show CDR1 as MNHEY and CDR2 as SMNVEV (reference sequence). Trimming removed 2 bases from V and 2 bases from J, with 7 bases in between. This CDR3 contains 15 residues. The CDR3 here is CASSLRDTGANVLTF. The CDR3 bases are TGTGCCAGCAGTTTAAGGGACACTGGGGCCAACGTCCTGACTTTC.

The J gene is TRBJ1-2, the V gene TRBV9; 9 positions agree with TRBD1. The J segment lost 3 bases and the V segment lost 4 bases, leaving 7 bases of the junction unmatched. Per the germline V gene, CDR1 is SGDLS and CDR2 is YYNGEE. This CDR3 comprises 15 residues. CDR3 sequence reads: CASSSYRGRDYGYTF. The CDR3 coding sequence is TGTGCCAGCAGCTCCTACAGGGGGCGCGACTATGGCTACACCTTC.

V is TRBV27 and J is TRBJ2-5; D perhaps matches TRBD1 (5 bases). The CDR3 consists of 14 residues. V shed 2 bases and J shed 5 bases, with 12 bases lying between them. Germline CDR1 and CDR2: MNHEY and SMNVEV (reference sequence). The CDR3, as DNA: TGTGCCAGCAGTTTACTAGGGGCAGGGGAGACCCAGTACTTC. As protein: CASSLLGAGETQYF.

This clone was seen just once. The genes are TRBV10-3 and TRBJ1-1; D perhaps matches TRBD1 (5 bases). The germline V gene encodes CDR1 ENHRY and CDR2 SYGVKD. V dropped 0 bases and J dropped 11 bases, with 13 bases sitting between them. The CDR3 loop spans 13 amino acids. The CDR3 sequence: CAISESGQGPAFF. In DNA, the CDR3 is TGTGCCATCAGTGAGTCGGGGCAGGGCCCGGCTTTCTTT.

The CDR3 spells CASSQGQGLTNTEAFF. CDR3 coding DNA: TGTGCCAGCAGCCAAGGACAGGGTTTGACGAACACTGAAGCTTTCTTT. This sequence joins TRBV4-2 and TRBJ1-1; 7 bases are shared with TRBD1. The J segment lost 1 base and the V segment lost 1 base, leaving 6 bases of the junction unmatched. There are 16 residues in the CDR3. CDR1 is LGHNA, CDR2 YNFKEQ, per germline.